This T cell receptor beta chain was documented in a study of OX40 agonist ivuxolimab in advanced cancers. The overall study: Patients undergoing dose escalation presented with hepatocellular carcinoma, melanoma, renal cell or head and neck cancer. Whole-study findings and limits: CD4+ and CD8+ blood T cells expanded clonally by week 6 at 0.1 to 3.0 mg/kg. Averaging showed that CD8+ T cells had more expanded clones than CD4+ did.

Patients were ineligible given autoimmune disease history or systemic immunosuppression. Measured with immunoSEQ multiplex PCR; TCRdb has only the in-frame clones, and not every one. The sample lists 90,000 or so clones, around nine tenths occurring once. Details on this clone: No antigen is known for it.

This specimen was CD4+ or CD8+ T cells sorted from blood, taken in a trial of the OX40 agonist ivuxolimab. The TCR comes from an adult with an advanced solid tumor such as melanoma, head and neck, liver or kidney cancer.

For the CDR3, the DNA is TGCGCCAGCAGTGAGATCGGGATGGTGCAGTACTTC. Its protein is CASSEIGMVQYF. The rearrangement joins TRBV10-2 to TRBJ2-7; D is perhaps TRBD2 (5 bases). Germline V gene lookup returns CDR1 WSHSY and CDR2 SAAADI. The CDR3 is made up of 12 amino acids. Deletions cut 2 bases from V and 9 bases from J, with 11 bases between.